This T cell receptor (beta chain) was recovered during a study of T cell repertoires in cytomegalovirus infection. For the study at large: Shared public TCR beta signatures pointed to both CMV infection and a matching HLA type. Findings and caveats of the study: CMV carriers having the relevant HLA were flagged by cumulative public TCR beta family frequency. HLA-C-restricted CMV clonotypes gave the most frequent clonotype in two of eight donors.

TCRdb ran MiXCR on the reads and lists one entry per CDR3 protein. The table lists over 300,000 distinct CDR3 sequences, more than 8% of them singletons. This clonotype was counted a few times. What it recognizes is unknown. The source is a human donor in good health (CMV status not recorded). Some clones in this sample may be carry-over from other donors' samples. Specimen: PBMCs.

CDR3 sequence reads: CASSPPTSGGGNEQFF. Written as DNA, the CDR3 is TGTGCCAGTAGTCCCCCCACTAGCGGGGGGGGGAATGAGCAGTTCTTC. J is TRBJ2-1 and V is TRBV19; 13 bases align to TRBD2. The CDR3 length is 16 residues. The germline V gene encodes CDR1 LNHDA and CDR2 SQIVND (reference sequence). V dropped 5 bases and J dropped 7; count of bases not matched to a gene: 8.